A single T cell receptor (beta chain) is shown here with its context. Its specificity is unknown. Germline V gene sequence: CDR1 SGHTS, CDR2 YDEGEE. The CDR3 is 15 amino acids. V was pared by 4 bases and J by 5 bases, with 9 bases of the junction left unmatched. This entry comes from a study of PD-1 blockade in classical Hodgkin lymphoma. Study details: Patients were treated with nivolumab at 3 mg/kg, and this was given intravenously every 2 weeks. General study findings and limits: Baseline TCR diversity was reportedly lower in newly diagnosed patients than in healthy donors. It was reported as lower still in relapsed/refractory patients. No one has yet defined what causes the repertoire differences, which may be disease activity or prior therapy. A significant rise in TCR diversity was seen by C4D1 for CD4+ cells but not for CD8+ cells.

The assay was immunoSEQ multiplex PCR, and TCRdb's table has in-frame clones only and misses some. Among 57,000 or so clones, 88% were seen once, and the ten largest hold under 15%. There was relapse after autologous stem cell transplantation in every patient, and there was variation in brentuximab vedotin exposure. The V call is TRBV5-8, the J call TRBJ1-3, with TRBD1 matching 7 bases. The clonotype originates from a human donor with classical Hodgkin lymphoma. Sequencing was performed on peripheral blood mononuclear cells (PBMCs), taken at baseline. CDR3: CASSGTGAPRNTIYF. CDR3 DNA sequence: TGTGCCAGCAGCGGCACAGGGGCTCCAAGAAACACCATATATTTT.